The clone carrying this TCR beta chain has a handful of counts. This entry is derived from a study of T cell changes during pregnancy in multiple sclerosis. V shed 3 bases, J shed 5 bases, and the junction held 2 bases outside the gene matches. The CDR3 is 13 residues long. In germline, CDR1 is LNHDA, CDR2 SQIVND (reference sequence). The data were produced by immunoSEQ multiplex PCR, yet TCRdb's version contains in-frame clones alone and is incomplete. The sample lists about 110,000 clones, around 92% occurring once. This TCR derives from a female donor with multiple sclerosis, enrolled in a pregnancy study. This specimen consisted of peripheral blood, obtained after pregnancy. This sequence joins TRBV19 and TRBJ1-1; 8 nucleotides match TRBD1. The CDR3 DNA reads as TGTGCCAGTAGTATCACAGGGGGTACTGAAGCTTTCTTT. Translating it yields CASSITGGTEAFF.